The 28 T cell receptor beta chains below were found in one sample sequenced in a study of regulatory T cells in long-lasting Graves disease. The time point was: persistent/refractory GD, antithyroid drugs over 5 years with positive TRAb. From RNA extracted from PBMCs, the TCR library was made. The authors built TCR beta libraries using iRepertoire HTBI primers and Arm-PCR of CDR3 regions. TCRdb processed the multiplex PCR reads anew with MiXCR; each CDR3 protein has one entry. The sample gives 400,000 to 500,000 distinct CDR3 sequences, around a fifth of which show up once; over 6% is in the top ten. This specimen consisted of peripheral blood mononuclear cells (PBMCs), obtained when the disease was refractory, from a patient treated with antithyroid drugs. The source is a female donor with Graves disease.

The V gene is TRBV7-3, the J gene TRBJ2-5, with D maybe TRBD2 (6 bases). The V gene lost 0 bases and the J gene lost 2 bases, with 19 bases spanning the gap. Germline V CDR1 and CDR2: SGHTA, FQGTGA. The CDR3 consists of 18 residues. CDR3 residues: CASSLTPGSPGLQETQYF. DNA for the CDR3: TGTGCCAGCAGCTTAACACCGGGATCTCCGGGACTGCAAGAGACCCAGTACTTC.

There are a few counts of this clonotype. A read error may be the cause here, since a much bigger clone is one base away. Here the CDR3 reads CASSSPEETQCF. In nucleotides, the CDR3 is TGTGCCAGCAGTTCCCCTGAAGAGACCCAGTGCTTC. The chain carries TRBV27 and TRBJ2-5, with D uncertain. Germline V lookup: CDR1 MNHEY, CDR2 SMNVEV (reference sequence). This CDR3 has 12 amino acids.

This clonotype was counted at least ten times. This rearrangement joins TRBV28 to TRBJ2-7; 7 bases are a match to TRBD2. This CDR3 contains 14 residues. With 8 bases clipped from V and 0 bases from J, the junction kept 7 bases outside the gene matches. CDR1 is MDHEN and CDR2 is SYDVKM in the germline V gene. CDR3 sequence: CASGEGGSSYEQYF. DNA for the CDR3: TGTGCCAGCGGGGAGGGTGGGAGCTCCTACGAGCAGTACTTC.

The CDR3 DNA reads as TGTGCCAGCAGCTCTCTCAGGAAAAACACTGAAGCTTTCTTT. It encodes CASSSLRKNTEAFF. This chain connects TRBV7-9 to TRBJ1-1; no firm D call. Germline lookup yields CDR1 SEHNR and CDR2 FQNEAQ (reference sequence). The CDR3 is made up of 14 amino acids. The V end was cut by 4 bases, the J end by 2 bases, with 11 bases between. Full variable domain (remainder filled in from reference TRBV7-9 and TRBJ1-1): DTGVSQNPRHKITKRGQNVTFRCDPISEHNRLYWYRQTLGQGPEFLTYFQNEAQLEKSRLLSDRFSAERPKGSFSTLEIQRTEQGDSAMYLCASSSLRKNTEAFFGQGTRLTVV.

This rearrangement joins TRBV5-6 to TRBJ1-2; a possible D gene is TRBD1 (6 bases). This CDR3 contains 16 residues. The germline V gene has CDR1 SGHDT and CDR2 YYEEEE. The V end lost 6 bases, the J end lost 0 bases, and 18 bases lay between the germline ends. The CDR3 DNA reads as TGTGCCAGCAACGGACAAGGGACATTAGCTAACTATGGCTACACCTTC. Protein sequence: CASNGQGTLANYGYTF.

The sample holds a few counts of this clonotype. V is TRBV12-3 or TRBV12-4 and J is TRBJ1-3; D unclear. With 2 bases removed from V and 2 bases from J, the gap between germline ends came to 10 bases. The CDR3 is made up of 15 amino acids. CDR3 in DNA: TGTGCCAGCAGTTTACGGGTAACCCCTGGAAACACCATATATTTT. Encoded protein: CASSLRVTPGNTIYF.

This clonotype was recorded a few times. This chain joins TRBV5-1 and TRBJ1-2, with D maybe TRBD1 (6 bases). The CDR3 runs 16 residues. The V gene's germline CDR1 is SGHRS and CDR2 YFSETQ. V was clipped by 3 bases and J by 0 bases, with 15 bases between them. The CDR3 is CASSSSGTPANYGYTF. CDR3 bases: TGCGCCAGCAGCTCCTCCGGGACACCTGCTAACTATGGCTACACCTTC.

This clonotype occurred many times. The CDR3 DNA reads as TGTGCCAGCAGTCCTGGGGTAAACTCTCCGGGGCAAGAGACCCAGTACTTC. Translating gives CASSPGVNSPGQETQYF. The chain is built from TRBV6-1 and TRBJ2-5, with D possibly being TRBD2 (5 bases). Germline values: CDR1 MNHNS, CDR2 SASEGT. The CDR3 is 17 residues long. V was clipped by 5 bases and J by 2 bases, with 21 bases between them.

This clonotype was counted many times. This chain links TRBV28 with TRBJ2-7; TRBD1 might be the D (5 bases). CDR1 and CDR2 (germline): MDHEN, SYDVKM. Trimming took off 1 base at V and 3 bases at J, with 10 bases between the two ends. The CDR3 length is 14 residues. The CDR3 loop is CASSLSAGIYEQYF. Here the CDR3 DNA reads TGTGCCAGCAGTTTATCCGCAGGGATCTACGAGCAGTACTTC.

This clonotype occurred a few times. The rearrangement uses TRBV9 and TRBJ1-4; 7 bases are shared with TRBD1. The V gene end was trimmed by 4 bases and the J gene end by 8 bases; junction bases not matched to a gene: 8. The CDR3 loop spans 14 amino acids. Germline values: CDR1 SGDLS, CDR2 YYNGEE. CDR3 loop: CASSPRTGGEKLFF. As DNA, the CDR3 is TGTGCCAGCAGCCCCCGGACAGGAGGGGAAAAACTGTTTTTT.

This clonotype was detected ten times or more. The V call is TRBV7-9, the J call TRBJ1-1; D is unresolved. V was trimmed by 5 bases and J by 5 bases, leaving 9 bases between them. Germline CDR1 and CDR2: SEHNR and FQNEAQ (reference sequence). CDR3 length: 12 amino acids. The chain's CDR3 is CASSSRGTEAFF. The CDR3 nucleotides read TGTGCCAGCAGCAGTCGGGGAACTGAAGCTTTCTTT.

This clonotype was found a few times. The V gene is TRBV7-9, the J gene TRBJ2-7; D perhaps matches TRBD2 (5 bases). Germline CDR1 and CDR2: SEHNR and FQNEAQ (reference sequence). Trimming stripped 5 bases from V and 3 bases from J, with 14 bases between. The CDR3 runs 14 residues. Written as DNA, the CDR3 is TGTGCCAGCAGCCCCCGGGGTGGGAACTACGAGCAGTACTTC. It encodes CASSPRGGNYEQYF.

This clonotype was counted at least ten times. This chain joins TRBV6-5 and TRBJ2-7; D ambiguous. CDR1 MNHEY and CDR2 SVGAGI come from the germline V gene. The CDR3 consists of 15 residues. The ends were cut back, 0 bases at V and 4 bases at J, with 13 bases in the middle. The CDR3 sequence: CASSYSSDGGYEQYF. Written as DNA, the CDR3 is TGTGCCAGCAGTTACTCTTCGGACGGTGGATACGAGCAGTACTTC.

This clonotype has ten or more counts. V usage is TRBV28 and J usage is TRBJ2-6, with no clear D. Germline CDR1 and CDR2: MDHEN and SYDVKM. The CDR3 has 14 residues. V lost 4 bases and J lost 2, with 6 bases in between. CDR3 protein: CASSSRAGANVLTF. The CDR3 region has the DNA TGTGCCAGCAGTTCCCGGGCTGGGGCCAACGTCCTGACTTTC.

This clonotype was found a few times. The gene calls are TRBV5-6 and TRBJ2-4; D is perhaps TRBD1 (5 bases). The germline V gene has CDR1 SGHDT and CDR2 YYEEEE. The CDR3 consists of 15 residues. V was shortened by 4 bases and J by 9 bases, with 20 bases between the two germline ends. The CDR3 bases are TGTGCCAGCAGCGGCGGATACACGCTAAGGGGCATTCAGTACTTC. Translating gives CASSGGYTLRGIQYF. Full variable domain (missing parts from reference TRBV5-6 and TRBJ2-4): DAGVTQSPTHLIKTRGQQVTLRCSPKSGHDTVSWYQQALGQGPQFIFQYYEEEERQRGNFPDRFSGHQFPNYSSELNVNALLLGDSALYLCASSGGYTLRGIQYFGAGTRLSVL.

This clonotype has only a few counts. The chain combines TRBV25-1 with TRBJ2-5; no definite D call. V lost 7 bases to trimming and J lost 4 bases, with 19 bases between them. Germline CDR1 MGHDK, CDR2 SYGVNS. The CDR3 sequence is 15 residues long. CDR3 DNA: TGTGCCAGCACCCACCCCGGCGTTTTGGGAGAGACCCAGTACTTC. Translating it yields CASTHPGVLGETQYF.

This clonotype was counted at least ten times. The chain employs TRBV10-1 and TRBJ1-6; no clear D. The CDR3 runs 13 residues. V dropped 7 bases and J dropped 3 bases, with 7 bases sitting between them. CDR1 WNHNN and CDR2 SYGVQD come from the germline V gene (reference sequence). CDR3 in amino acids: CASKRDYNSPLHF. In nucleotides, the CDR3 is TGCGCCAGCAAACGGGACTATAATTCACCCCTCCACTTT.

The CDR3 DNA follows: TGTGCTAGTGGTCCCCGTCTAGCGGGGGGGGACAATGAGCAGTTCTTC. Its translation: CASGPRLAGGDNEQFF. The V call is TRBV12-5, the J call TRBJ2-1, with 12 bases aligning to TRBD2. The junction had 7 bases not matched to a gene; V was cut back by 5 bases and J by 5 bases. The germline V gene encodes CDR1 LGHNT and CDR2 FRNRAP. This CDR3 contains 16 residues.

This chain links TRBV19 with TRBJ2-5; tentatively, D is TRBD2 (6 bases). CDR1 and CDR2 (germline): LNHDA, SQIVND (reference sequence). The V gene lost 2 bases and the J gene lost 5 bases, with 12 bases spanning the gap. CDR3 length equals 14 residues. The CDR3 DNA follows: TGTGCCAGTAGTATACCGGGGGTGATGGAGACCCAGTACTTC. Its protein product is CASSIPGVMETQYF.

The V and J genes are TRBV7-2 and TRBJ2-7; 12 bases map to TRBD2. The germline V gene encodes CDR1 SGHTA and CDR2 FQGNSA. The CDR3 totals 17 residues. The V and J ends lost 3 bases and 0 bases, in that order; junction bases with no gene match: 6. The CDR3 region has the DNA TGTGCCAGCAGCTTGAGACTGACTAGCGGGAGCTCCTACGAGCAGTACTTC. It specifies CASSLRLTSGSSYEQYF.

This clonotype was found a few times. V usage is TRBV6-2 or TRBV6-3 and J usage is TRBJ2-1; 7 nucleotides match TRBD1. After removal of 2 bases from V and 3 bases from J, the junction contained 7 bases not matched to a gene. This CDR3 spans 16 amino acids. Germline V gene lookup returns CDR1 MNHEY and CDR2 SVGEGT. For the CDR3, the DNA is TGTGCCAGCAGTTACAGTCGGGACAGCGGCTACAATGAGCAGTTCTTC. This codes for CASSYSRDSGYNEQFF.

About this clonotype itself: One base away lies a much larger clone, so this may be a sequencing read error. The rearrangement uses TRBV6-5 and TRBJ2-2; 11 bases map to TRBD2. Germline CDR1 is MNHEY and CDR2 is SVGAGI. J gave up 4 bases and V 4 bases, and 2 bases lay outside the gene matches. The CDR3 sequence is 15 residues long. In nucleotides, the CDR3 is TGTGCCAGCAGTTTAGCGGGAGGGGGCACCGGGGAGCTGTTTTTT. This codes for CASSLAGGGTGELFF.

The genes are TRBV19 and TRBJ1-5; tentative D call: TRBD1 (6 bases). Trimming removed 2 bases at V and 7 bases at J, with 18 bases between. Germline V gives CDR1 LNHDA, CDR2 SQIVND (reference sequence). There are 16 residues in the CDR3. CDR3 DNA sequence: TGTGCCAGTAGTATATGGGACATAGAAACAGGGCAGCCCCAGCATTTT. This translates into CASSIWDIETGQPQHF.

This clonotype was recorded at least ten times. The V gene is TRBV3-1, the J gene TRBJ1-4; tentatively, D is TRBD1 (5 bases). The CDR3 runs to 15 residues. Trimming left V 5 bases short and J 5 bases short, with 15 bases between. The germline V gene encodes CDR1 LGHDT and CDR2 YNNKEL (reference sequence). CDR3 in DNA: TGTGCCAGCAGCTCGACCCAGGGAGGGAATGAAAAACTGTTTTTT. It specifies CASSSTQGGNEKLFF.

CDR3 residues: CASSLHGRPGRNTEAFF. CDR3 DNA: TGTGCCAGCAGCCTCCACGGCCGGCCAGGTCGGAACACTGAAGCTTTCTTT. This rearrangement joins TRBV27 to TRBJ1-1; D gene uncertain. Germline V gives CDR1 MNHEY, CDR2 SMNVEV (reference sequence). Trimming removed 6 bases from V and 1 base from J, with 21 bases in between. There are 17 residues in the CDR3.

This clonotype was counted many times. CDR3: CASSPSSIAGLGETQYF. DNA for the CDR3: TGTGCCAGCAGCCCCTCATCGATAGCGGGGTTAGGAGAGACCCAGTACTTC. This chain joins TRBV13 and TRBJ2-5; 8 positions agree with TRBD2. The trim removed 5 bases at V and 4 bases at J, leaving 15 bases unmatched. The CDR3 has 17 residues. CDR1 and CDR2 (germline): PRHDT, FYEKMQ (reference sequence).

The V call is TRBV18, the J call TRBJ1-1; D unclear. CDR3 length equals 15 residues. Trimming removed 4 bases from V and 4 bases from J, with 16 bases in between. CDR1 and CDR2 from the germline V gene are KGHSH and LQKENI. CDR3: CASSLQRRATTEAFF. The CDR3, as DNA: TGTGCCAGCTCACTTCAACGGAGGGCAACCACTGAAGCTTTCTTT.

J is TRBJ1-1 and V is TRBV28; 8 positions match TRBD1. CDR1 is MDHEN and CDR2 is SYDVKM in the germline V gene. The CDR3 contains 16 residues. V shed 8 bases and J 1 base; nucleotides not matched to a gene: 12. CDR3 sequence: CASLQGQGAKNTEAFF. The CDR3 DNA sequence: TGTGCCAGCCTCCAGGGGCAGGGGGCGAAGAACACTGAAGCTTTCTTT.